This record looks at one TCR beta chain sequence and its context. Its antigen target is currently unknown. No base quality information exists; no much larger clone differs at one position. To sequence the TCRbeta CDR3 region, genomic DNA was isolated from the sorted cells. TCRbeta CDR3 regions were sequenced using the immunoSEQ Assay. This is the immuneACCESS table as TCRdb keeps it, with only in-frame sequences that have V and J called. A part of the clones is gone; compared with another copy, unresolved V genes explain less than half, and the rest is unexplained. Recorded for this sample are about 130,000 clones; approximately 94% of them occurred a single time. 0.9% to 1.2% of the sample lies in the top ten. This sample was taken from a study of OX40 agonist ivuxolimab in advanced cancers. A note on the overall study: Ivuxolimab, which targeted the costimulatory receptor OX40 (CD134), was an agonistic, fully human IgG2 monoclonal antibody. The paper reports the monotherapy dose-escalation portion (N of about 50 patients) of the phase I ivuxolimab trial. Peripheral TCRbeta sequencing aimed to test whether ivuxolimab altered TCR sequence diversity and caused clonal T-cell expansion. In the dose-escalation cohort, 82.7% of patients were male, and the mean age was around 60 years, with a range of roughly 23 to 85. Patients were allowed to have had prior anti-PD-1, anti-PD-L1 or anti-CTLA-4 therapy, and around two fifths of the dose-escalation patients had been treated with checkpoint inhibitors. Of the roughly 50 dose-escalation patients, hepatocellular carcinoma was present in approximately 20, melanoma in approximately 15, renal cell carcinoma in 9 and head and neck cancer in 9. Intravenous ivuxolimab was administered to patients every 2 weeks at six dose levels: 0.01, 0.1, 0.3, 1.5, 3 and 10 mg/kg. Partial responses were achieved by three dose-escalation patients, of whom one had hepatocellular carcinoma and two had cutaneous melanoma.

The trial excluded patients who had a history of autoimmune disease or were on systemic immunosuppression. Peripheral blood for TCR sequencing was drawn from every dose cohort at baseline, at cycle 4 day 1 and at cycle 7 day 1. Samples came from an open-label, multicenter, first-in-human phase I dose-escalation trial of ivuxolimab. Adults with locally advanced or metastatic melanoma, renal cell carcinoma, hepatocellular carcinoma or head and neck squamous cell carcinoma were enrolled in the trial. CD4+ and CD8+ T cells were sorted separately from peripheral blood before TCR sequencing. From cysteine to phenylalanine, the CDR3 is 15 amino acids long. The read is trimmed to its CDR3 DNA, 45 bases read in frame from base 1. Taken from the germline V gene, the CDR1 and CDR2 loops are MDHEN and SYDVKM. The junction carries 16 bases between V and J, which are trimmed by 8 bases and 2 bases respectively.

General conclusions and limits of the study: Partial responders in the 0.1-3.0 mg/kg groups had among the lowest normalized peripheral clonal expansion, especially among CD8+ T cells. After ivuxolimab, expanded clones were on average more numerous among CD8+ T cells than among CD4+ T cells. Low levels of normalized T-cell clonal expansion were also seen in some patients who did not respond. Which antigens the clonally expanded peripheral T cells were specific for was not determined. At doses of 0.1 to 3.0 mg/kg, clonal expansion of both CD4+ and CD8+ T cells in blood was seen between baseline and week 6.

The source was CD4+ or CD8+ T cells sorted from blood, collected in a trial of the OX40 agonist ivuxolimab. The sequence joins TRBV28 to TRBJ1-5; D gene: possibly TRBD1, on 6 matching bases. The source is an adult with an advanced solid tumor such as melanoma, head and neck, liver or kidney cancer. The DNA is TGTGCCAGCTTGTTCGGTGCAGGGGGCAATCAGCCCCAGCATTTT. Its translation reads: CASLFGAGGNQPQHF.